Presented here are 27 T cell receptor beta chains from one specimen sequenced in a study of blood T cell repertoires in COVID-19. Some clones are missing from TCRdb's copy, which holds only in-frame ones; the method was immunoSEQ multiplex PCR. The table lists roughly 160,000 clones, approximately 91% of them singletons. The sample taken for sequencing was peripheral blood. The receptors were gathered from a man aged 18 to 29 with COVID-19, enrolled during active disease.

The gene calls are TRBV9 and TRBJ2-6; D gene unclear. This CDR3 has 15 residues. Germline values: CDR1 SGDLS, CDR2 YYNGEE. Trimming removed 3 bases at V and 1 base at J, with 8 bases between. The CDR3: CASSGRRSGANVLTF. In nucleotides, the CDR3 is TGTGCCAGCAGCGGACGCAGGTCTGGGGCCAACGTCCTGACTTTC.

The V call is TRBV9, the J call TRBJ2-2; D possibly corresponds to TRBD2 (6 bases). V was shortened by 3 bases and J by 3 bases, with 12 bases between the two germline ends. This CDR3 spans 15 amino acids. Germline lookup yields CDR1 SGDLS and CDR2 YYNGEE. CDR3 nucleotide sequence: TGTGCCAGCAGCGGAGGCGGGATCGACACCGGGGAGCTGTTTTTT. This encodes CASSGGGIDTGELFF.

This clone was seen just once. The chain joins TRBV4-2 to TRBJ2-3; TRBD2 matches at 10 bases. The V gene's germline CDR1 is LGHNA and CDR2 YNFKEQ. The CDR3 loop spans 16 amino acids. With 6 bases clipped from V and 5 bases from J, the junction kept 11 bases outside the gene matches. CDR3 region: CASSPKGAGGRDTQYF. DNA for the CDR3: TGTGCCAGCAGTCCCAAGGGAGCGGGAGGGCGAGATACGCAGTATTTT.

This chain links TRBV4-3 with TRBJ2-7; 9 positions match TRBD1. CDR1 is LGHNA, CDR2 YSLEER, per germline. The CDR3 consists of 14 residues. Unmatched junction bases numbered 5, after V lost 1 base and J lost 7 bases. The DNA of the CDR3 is TGCGCCAGCAGCCAAGCGACAGGGGGTTGGGAGCAGTACTTC. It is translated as CASSQATGGWEQYF.

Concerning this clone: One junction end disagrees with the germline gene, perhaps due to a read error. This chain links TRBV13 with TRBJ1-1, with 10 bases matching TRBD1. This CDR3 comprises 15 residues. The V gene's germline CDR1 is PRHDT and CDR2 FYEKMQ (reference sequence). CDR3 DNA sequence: TGTGCCAGCAGCCTAGGGGGACAGGGGAGAATTGAAGCTTTCTTT. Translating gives CASSLGGQGRIEAFF. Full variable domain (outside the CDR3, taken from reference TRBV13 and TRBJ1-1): AAGVIQSPRHLIKEKRETATLKCYPIPRHDTVYWYQQGPGQDPQFLISFYEKMQSDKGSIPDRFSAQQFSDYHSELNMSSLELGDSALYFCASSLGGQGRIEAFFGQGTRLTVV.

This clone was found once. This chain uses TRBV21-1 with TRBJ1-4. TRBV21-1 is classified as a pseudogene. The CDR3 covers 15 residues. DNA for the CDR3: TGTGCCAGCAGGGATAACTTTGCAACTAATGAAAAACTGCTTTTT. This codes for CASRDNFATNEKLLF.

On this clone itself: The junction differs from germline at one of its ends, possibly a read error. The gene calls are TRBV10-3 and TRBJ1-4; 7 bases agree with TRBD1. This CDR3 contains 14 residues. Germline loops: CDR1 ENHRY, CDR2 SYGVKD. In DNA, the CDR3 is TGTGCCATCAGTGATTTACAGGGGCGGGAAAAACTGCTTTTT. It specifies CAISDLQGREKLLF.

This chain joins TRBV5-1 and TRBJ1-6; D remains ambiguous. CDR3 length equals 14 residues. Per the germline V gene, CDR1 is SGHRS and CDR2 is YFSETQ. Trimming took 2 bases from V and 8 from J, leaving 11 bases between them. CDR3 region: CASSLHHRDSPLHF. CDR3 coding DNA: TGCGCCAGCAGCTTACACCATCGGGATTCACCCCTCCACTTT.

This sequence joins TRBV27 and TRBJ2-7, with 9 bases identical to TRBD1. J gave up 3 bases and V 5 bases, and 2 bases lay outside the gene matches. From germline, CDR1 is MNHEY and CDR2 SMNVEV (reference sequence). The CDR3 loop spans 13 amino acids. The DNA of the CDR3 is TGTGCCAGCAGTAAGACAGGGGGCTACGAGCAGTACTTC. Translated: CASSKTGGYEQYF.

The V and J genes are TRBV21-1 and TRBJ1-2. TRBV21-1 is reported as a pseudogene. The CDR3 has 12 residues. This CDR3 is CASRIKTAGYTF. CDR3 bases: TGTGCCAGCAGAATAAAAACTGCTGGCTACACCTTC.

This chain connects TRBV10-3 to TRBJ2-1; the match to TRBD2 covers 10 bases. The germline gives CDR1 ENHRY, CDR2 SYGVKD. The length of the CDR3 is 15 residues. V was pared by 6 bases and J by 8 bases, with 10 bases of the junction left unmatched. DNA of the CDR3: TGTGCCATCAGCTCCCGAGAGAGCGGGAGGGATGAGCAGTTCTTC. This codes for CAISSRESGRDEQFF.

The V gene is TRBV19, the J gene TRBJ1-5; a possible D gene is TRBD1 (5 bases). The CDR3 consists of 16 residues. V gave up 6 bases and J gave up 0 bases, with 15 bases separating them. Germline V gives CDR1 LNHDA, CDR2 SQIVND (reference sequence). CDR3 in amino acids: CASSDGGAYSNQPQHF. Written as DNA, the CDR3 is TGTGCCAGTAGCGACGGAGGGGCCTATAGCAATCAGCCCCAGCATTTT.

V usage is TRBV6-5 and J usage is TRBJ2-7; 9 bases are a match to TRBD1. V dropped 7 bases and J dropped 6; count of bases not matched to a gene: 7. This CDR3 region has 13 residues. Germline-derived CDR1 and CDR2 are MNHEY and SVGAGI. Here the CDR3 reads CASTMGQGSEQYF. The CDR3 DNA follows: TGTGCCAGCACCATGGGACAGGGCTCCGAGCAGTACTTC.

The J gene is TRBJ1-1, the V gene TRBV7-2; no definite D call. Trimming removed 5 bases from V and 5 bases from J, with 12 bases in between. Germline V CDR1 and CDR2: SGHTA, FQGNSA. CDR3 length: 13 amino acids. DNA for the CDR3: TGTGCCAGCAGCCGTCGGGGTGTAACTGAAGCTTTCTTT. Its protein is CASSRRGVTEAFF.

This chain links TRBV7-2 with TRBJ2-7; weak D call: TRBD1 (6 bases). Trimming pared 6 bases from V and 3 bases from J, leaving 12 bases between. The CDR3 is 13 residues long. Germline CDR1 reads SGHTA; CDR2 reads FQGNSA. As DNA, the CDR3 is TGTGCCAGCAGGCCGACAGGATACTACGAGCAGTACTTC. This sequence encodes CASRPTGYYEQYF.

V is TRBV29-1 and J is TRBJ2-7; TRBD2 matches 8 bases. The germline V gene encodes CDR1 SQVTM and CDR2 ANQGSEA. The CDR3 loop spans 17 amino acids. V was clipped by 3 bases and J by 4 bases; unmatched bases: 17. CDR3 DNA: TGCAGCGTTGATGGGTTATCGGTAAGCGGGAGTGGGTACGAGCAGTACTTC. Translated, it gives CSVDGLSVSGSGYEQYF.

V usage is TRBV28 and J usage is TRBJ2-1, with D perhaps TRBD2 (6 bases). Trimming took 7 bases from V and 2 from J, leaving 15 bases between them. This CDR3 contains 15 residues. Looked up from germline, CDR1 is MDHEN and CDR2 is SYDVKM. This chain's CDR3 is CASISRDFTYNEQFF. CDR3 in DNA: TGTGCCAGCATTTCCCGGGACTTTACCTACAATGAGCAGTTCTTC. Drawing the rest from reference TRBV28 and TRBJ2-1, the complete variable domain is DVKVTQSSRYLVKRTGEKVFLECVQDMDHENMFWYRQDPGLGLRLIYFSYDVKMKEKGDIPEGYSVSREKKERFSLILESASTNQTSMYLCASISRDFTYNEQFFGPGTRLTVL.

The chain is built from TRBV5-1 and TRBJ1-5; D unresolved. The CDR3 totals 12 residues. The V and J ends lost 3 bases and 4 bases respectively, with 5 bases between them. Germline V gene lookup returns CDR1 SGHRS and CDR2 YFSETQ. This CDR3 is CASSSLNQPQHF. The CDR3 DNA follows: TGCGCCAGCAGCTCCTTAAATCAGCCCCAGCATTTT.

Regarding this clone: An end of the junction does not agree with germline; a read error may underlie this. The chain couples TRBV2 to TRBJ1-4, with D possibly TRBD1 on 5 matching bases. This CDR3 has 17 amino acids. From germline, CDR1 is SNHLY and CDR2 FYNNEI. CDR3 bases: TGTGCCAGCAGTTATAGGGGAAACGTTGCAACTAATGAAAAACTGCTTTTT. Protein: CASSYRGNVATNEKLLF.

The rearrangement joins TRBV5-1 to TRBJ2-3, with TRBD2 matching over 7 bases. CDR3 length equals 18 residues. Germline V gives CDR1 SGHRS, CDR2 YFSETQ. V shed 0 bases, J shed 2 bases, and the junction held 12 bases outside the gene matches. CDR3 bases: TGCGCCAGCAGCTTGGCCGTGGTAGCGGGCGGGTTCACAGATACGCAGTATTTT. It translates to CASSLAVVAGGFTDTQYF.

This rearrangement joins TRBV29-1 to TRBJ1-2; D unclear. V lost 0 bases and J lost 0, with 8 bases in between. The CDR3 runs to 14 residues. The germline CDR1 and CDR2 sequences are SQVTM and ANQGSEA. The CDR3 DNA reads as TGCAGCGTTGAAGAGGGCATCGCTAACTATGGCTACACCTTC. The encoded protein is CSVEEGIANYGYTF.

The CDR3 nucleotides are TGTGCCAGCAGCTCCCCGGACAGGGGGCGCTACGAGCAGTACTTC. It translates to CASSSPDRGRYEQYF. The chain links TRBV11-2 to TRBJ2-7, with 11 positions matching TRBD1. Trimming cost V 4 bases and J 3 bases; bases outside gene matches: 5. The germline V gene has CDR1 SGHAT and CDR2 FQNNGV. The CDR3 has 15 amino acids.

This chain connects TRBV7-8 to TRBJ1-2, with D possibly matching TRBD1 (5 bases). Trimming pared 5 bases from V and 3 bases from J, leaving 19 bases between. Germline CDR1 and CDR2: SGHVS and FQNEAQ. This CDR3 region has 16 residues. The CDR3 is CASSNRAGFRDYGYTF. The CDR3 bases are TGTGCCAGCAGCAATAGGGCAGGGTTTCGGGACTATGGCTACACCTTC.

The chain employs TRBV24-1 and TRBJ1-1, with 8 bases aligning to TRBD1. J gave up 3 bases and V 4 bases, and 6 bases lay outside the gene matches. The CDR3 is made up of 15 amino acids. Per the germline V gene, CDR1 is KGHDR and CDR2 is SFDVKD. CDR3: CATSDSQGDHTEAFF. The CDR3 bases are TGTGCCACCAGTGACTCACAGGGGGACCACACTGAAGCTTTCTTT.

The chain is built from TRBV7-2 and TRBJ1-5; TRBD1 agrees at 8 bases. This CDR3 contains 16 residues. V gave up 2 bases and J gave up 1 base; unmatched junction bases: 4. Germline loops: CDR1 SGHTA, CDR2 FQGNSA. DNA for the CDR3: TGTGCCAGCAGCTTACGGACAGGGTTGAGCAATCAGCCCCAGCATTTT. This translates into CASSLRTGLSNQPQHF.

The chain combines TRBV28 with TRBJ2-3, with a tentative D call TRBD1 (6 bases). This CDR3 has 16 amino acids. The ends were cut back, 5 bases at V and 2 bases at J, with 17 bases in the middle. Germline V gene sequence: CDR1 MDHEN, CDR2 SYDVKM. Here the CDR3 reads CASSPDDRLDTDTQYF. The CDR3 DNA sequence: TGTGCCAGCAGTCCAGACGACAGGTTAGACACAGATACGCAGTATTTT.

As DNA, the CDR3 is TGTGCCAGCAGCCAAGGGACCCCAAAGGGGGAGCAGTTCTTC. This encodes CASSQGTPKGEQFF. The rearrangement uses TRBV4-2 and TRBJ2-1, with D possibly TRBD1 on 5 matching bases. This CDR3 region has 14 residues. Germline assignment: CDR1 LGHNA and CDR2 YNFKEQ. The V gene lost 1 base and the J gene lost 10 bases, with 14 bases spanning the gap.